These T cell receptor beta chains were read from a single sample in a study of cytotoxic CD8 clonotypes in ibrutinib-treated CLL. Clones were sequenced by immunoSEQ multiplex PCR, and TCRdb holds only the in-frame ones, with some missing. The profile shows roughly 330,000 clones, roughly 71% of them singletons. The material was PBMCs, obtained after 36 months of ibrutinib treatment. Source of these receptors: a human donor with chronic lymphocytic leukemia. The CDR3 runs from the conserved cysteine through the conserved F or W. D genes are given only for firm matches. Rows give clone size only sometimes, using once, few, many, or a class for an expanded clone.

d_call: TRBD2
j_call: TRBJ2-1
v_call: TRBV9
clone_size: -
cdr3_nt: TGTGCCAGCAGCGCGAGGGCAGCAGCGGGATATGGGTACAATGAGCAGTTCTTC
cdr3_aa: CASSARAAAGYGYNEQFF

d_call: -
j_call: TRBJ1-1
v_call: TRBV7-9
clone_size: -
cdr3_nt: TGTGCCAGCAGCTTAGCAGGCACTGAAGCTTTCTTT
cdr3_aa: CASSLAGTEAFF

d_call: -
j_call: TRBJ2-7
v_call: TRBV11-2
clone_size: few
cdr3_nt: TGTGCCAGCAGCTTATCAGGGCTCTACGAGCAGTACTTC
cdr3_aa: CASSLSGLYEQYF

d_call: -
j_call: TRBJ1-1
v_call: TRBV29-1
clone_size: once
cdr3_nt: TGCAGCGTTGGGTCACGTCCGGACACTGAAGCTTTCTTT
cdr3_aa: CSVGSRPDTEAFF

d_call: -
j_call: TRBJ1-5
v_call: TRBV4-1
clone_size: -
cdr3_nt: TGCGCCAGCAGCCAAGGACCGGGACTCAATCAGCCCCAGCATTTT
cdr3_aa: CASSQGPGLNQPQHF

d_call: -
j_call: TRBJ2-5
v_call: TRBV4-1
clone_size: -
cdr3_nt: TGCGCCAGCAGCCAGAGGGGTGGCGGAGTCGCAGAGACCCAGTACTTC
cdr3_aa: CASSQRGGGVAETQYF

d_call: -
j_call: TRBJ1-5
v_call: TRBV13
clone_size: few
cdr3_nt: TGTGCCAGCAGCTTGGGCAGCGGCCAGCCCCAGCATTTT
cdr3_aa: CASSLGSGQPQHF

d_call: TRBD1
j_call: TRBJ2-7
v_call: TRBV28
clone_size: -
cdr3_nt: TGTGCCAGCAGATCAGACAGGGGAAACTACGAGCAGTACTTC
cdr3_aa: CASRSDRGNYEQYF

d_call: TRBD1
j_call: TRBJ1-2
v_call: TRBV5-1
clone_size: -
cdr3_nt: TGCGCCAGCAGCTCTACACGGACAGGGGATATCGGTGGCTACACCTTC
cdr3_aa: CASSSTRTGDIGGYTF

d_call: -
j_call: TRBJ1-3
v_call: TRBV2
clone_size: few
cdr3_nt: TGTGCCAGCAGTGAAAAAGAGAGCGACACCATATATTTT
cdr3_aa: CASSEKESDTIYF

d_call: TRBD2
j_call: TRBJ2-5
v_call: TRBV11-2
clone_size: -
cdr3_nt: TGTGCCAGCAGCTTTCTCCCTAGCGGGGGATCAGAGACCCAGTACTTC
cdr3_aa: CASSFLPSGGSETQYF

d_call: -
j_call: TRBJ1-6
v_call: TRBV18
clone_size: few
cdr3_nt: TGTGCCAGCTCACCATACCCAGATTCACCCCTCCACTTT
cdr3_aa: CASSPYPDSPLHF

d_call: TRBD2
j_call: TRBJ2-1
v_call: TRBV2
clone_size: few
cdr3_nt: TGTGCCAGTCCTAGCGGGAGAGTCAGTTCCAATGAGCAGTTCTTC
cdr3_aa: CASPSGRVSSNEQFF

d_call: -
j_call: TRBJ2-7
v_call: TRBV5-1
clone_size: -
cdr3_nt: TGCGCCAGCAGCTTGGACACCCACTACGAGCAGTACTTC
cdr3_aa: CASSLDTHYEQYF

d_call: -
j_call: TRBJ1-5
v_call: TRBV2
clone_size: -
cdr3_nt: TGTGCCAGCAGTGAAAGAGTAGGGTTATGGGACAATCAGCCCCAGCATTTT
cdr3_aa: CASSERVGLWDNQPQHF

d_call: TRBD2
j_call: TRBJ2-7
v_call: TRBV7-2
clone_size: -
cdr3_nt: TGTGCCAGCAGCTTAGAGTGGTCTAGCGGCTACGAGCAGTACTTC
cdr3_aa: CASSLEWSSGYEQYF

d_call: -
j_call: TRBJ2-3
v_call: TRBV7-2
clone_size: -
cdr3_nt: TGTGCCAGCAGCTTAGTTCGACGGGTCCCCACAGATACGCAGTATTTT
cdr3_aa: CASSLVRRVPTDTQYF